One T cell receptor (beta chain) is described in this entry. Its target is unknown. At one boundary the junction diverges from the germline segment, which might be a read error. This sample was taken from a study of blood T cells in healthy people across ages. Study-wide findings and caveats: PBMCs left unsorted prevented a conclusive naive versus antigen-experienced comparison.

Germline V gene data show CDR1 as SGHDN and CDR2 as FVKESK. This CDR3 has 13 amino acids. Using a J-beta primer mix together with a sample-barcoded 5' primer, a second PCR was run for 7 to 11 cycles. TCRdb re-called the 5' RACE reads through MiXCR, storing one row per CDR3 protein. The sample has about 640,000 distinct CDR3 sequences; roughly 31% are singletons. Sequenced sample: blood. This sequence originates from a woman older than 75 in good health. J is TRBJ2-7 and V is TRBV14; a possible D gene is TRBD2 (6 bases). The DNA end favors TRBJ2-5, so the J call may be wrong. CDR3 region: CASNQSPGGTQYF. CDR3 nucleotide sequence: TGTGCCAGCAACCAAAGCCCCGGGGGGACCCAGTACTTC.